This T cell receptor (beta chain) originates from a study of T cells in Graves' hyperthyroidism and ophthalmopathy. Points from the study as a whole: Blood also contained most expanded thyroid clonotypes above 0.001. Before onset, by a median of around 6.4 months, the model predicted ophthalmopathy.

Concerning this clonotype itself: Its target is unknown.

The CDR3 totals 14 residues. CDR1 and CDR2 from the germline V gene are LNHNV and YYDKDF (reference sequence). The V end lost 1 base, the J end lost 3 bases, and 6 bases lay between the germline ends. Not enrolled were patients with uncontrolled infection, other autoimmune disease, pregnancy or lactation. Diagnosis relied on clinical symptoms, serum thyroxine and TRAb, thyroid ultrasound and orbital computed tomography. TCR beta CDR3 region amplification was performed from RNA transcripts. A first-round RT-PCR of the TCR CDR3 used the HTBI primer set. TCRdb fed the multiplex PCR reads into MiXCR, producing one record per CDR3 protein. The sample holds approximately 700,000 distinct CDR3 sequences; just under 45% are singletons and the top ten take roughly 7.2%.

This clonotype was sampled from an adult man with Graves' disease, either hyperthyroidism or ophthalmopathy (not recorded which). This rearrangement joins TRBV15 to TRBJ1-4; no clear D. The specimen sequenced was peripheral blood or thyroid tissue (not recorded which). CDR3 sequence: CATSRGWANEKLFF. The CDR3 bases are TGTGCCACCAGCAGAGGTTGGGCTAATGAAAAACTGTTTTTT.